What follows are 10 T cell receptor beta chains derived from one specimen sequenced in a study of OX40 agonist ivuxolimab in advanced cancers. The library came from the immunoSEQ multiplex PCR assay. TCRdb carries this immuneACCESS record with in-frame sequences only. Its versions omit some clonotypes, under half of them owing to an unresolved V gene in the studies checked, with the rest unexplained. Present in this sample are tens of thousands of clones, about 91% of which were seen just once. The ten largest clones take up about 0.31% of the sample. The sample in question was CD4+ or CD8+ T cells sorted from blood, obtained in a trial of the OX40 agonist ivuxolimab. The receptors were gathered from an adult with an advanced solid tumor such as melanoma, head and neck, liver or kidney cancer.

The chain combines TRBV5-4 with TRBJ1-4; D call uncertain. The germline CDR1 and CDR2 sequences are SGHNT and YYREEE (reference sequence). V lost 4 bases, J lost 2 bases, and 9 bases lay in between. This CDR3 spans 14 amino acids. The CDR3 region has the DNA TGTGCCAGCAGCGCTGGCTTCACTAATGAAAAACTGTTTTTT. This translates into CASSAGFTNEKLFF.

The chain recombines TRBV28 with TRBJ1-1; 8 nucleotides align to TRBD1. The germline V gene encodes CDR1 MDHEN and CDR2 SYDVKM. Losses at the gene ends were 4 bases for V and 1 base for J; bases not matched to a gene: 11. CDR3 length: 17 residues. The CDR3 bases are TGTGCCAGCAGTTGGTCGGACAGGGTGAGATCGAACACTGAAGCTTTCTTT. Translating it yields CASSWSDRVRSNTEAFF.

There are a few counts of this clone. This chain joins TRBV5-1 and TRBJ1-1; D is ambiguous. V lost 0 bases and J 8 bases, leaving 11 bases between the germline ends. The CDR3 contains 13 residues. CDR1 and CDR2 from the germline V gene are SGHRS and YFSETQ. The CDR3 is CASSLEREEEAFF. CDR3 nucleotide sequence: TGCGCCAGCAGCTTGGAAAGGGAGGAAGAAGCTTTCTTT.

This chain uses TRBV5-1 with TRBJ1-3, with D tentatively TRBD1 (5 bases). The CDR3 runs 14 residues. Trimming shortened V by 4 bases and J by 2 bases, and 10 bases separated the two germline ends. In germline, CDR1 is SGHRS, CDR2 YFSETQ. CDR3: CASSRDRTGNTIYF. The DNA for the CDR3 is TGCGCCAGCAGCCGTGACAGAACTGGAAACACCATATATTTT.

CDR3 sequence (DNA): TGTGCCAGCAGTCAGGGAACGAGCTACGAGCAGTACTTC. It translates to CASSQGTSYEQYF. The chain joins TRBV2 to TRBJ2-7; D perhaps matches TRBD1 (5 bases). The germline V and J ends were trimmed by 5 bases and 3 bases, with 11 bases remaining between them. CDR1 is SNHLY and CDR2 is FYNNEI in the germline V gene. The CDR3 has 13 residues.

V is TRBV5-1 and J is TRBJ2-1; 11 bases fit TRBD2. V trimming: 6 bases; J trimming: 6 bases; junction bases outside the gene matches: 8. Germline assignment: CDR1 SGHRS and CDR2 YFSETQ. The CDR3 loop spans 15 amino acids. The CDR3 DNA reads TGCGCCAGCAACCCCGGGACTAGCGGCGTCAATGAGCAGTTCTTC. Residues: CASNPGTSGVNEQFF.

This CDR3 is CASSLGPDEQFF. In DNA, the CDR3 is TGTGCCAGCAGCTTGGGGCCCGATGAGCAGTTCTTC. J is TRBJ2-1 and V is TRBV5-6; D gene ambiguous. This CDR3 is built from 12 residues. Deletions cut 0 bases from V and 8 bases from J, with 6 bases between. CDR1 is SGHDT, CDR2 YYEEEE, per germline.

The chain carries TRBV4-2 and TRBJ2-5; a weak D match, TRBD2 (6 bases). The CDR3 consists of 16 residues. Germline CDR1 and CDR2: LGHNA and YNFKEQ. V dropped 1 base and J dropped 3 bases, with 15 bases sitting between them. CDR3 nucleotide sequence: TGTGCCAGCAGCCAAGGAGTGTCGGGAGAGGAAGAGACCCAGTACTTC. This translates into CASSQGVSGEEETQYF.

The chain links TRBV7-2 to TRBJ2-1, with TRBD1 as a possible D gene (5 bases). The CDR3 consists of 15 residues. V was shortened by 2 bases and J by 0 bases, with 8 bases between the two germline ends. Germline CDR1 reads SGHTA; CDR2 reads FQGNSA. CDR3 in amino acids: CASSLNQGSYNEQFF. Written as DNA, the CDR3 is TGTGCCAGCAGCTTAAATCAGGGCTCCTACAATGAGCAGTTCTTC.

CDR3: CASSQTEVAFF. The CDR3 DNA follows: TGTGCCTCAAGCCAAACGGAGGTAGCTTTCTTT. The rearrangement links TRBV30 to TRBJ1-1, with D unresolved. CDR1 is GTSNPN and CDR2 is SVGIG in the germline V gene (reference sequence). The V gene lost 7 bases and the J gene lost 10 bases, with 16 bases spanning the gap. The CDR3 extends over 11 amino acids.